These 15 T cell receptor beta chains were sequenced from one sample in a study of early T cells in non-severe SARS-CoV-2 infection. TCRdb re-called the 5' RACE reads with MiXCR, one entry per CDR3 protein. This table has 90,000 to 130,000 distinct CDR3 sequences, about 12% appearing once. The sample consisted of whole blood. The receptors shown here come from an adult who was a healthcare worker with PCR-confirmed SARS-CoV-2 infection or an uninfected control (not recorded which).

In DNA, the CDR3 is TGCGCCAGCAGCCCGGACACAAGGTACCAAGAGACCCAGTACTTC. It specifies CASSPDTRYQETQYF. The rearrangement links TRBV5-1 to TRBJ2-5, with D possibly being TRBD1 (5 bases). There are 15 residues in the CDR3. V was shortened by 4 bases and J by 0 bases, with 13 bases between the two germline ends. Germline V gene data show CDR1 as SGHRS and CDR2 as YFSETQ.

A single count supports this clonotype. CDR3 amino acids: CASSQVYPFSYEQYF. CDR3 in DNA: TGTGCCAGCAGCCAAGTTTATCCGTTCTCCTACGAGCAGTACTTC. The rearrangement joins TRBV4-2 to TRBJ2-7, with no clear D. Trimming pared 1 base from V and 0 bases from J, leaving 10 bases between. CDR3 length: 15 residues. From germline, CDR1 is LGHNA and CDR2 YNFKEQ.

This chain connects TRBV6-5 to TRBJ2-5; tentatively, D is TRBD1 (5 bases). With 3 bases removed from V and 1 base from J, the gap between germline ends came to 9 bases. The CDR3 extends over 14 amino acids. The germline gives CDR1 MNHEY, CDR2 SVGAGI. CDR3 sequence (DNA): TGTGCCAGCAGTTATTCCAGGGCCCAAGAGACCCAGTACTTC. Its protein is CASSYSRAQETQYF.

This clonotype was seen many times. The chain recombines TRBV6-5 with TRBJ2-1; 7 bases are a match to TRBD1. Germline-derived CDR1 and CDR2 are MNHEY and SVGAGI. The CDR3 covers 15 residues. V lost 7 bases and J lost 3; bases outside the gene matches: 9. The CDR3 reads CASNPRDRVYNEQFF. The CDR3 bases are TGTGCCAGCAATCCACGGGACAGAGTCTACAATGAGCAGTTCTTC.

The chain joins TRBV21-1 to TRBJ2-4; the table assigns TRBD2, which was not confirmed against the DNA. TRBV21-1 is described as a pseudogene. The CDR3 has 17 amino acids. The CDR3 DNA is TGTGCCAGCAGCAAAGGGGTGTATGCGGGAGCCAAAAACATTCAGTACTTC. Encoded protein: CASSKGVYAGAKNIQYF.

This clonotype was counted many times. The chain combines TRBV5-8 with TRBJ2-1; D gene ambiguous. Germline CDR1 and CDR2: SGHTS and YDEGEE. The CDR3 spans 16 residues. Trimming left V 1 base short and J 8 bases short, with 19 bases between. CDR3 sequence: CASSLLANPQGDEQFF. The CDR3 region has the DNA TGTGCCAGCAGCTTGTTAGCTAACCCCCAAGGAGATGAGCAGTTCTTC.

CDR3 sequence reads: CSVESRQGPSGEKLFF. CDR3 DNA: TGCAGCGTTGAAAGTCGACAGGGGCCTTCGGGTGAAAAACTGTTTTTT. The V and J genes are TRBV29-1 and TRBJ1-4, with 8 bases matching TRBD1. The V gene end was trimmed by 2 bases and the J gene end by 7 bases; junction bases not matched to a gene: 12. The germline V gene has CDR1 SQVTM and CDR2 ANQGSEA. This CDR3 is 16 amino acids long.

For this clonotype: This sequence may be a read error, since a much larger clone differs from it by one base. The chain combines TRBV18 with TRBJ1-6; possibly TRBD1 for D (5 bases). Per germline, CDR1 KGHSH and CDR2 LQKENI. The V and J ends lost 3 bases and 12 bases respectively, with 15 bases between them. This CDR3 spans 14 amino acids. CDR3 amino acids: CASSPQGGDLPLHF. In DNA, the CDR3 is TGTGCCAGCTCACCCCAGGGTGGCGATTTACCCCTCCACTTT.

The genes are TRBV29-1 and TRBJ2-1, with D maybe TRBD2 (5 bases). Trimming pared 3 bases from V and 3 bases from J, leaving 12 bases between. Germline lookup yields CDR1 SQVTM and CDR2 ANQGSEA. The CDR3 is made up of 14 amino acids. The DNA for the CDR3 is TGCAGCGTTGATCGTTCCGGGGTCTACAATGAGCAGTTCTTC. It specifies CSVDRSGVYNEQFF.

CDR3 protein: CAASGGLIDGYTF. In DNA form, the CDR3 reads TGTGCCGCTTCGGGAGGGTTGATTGATGGCTACACCTTC. The chain couples TRBV10-3 to TRBJ1-2, with unresolved D. The germline gives CDR1 ENHRY, CDR2 SYGVKD. V was shortened by 11 bases and J by 6 bases, with 19 bases between the two germline ends. This CDR3 has 13 residues.

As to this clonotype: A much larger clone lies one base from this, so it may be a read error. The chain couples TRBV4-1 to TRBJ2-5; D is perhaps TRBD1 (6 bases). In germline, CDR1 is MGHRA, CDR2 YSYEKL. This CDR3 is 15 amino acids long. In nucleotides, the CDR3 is TGCGCCAGCAGCCCAGAACAGGGAATCGCCGAGACCCGGTACTTC. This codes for CASSPEQGIAETRYF.

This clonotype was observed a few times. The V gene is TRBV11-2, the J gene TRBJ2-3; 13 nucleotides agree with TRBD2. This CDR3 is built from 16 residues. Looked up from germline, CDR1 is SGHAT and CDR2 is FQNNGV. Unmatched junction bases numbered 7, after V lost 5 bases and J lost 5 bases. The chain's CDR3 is CASSPQGLAGLDTQYF. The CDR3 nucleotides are TGTGCCAGCAGCCCGCAGGGACTAGCGGGGTTAGATACGCAGTATTTT.

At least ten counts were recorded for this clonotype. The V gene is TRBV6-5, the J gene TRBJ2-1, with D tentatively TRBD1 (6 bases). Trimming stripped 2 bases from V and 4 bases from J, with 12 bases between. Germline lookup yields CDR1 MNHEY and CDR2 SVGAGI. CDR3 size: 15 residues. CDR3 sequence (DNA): TGTGCCAGCAGTTACGGCTGGACAGCTTACAATGAGCAGTTCTTC. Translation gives CASSYGWTAYNEQFF.

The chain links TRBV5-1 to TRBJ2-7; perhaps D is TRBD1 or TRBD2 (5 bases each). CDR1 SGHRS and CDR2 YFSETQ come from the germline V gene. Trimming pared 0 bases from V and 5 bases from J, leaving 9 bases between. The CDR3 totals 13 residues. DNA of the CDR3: TGCGCCAGCAGCTTGGCCTGGGACCACGAGCAGTACTTC. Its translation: CASSLAWDHEQYF.

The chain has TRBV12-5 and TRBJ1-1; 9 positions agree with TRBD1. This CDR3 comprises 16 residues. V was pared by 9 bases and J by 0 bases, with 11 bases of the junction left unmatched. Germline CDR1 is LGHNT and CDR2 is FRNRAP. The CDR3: CASGTGTGHLNTEAFF. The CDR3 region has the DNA TGTGCTAGCGGAACCGGGACAGGGCACTTGAACACTGAAGCTTTCTTT.